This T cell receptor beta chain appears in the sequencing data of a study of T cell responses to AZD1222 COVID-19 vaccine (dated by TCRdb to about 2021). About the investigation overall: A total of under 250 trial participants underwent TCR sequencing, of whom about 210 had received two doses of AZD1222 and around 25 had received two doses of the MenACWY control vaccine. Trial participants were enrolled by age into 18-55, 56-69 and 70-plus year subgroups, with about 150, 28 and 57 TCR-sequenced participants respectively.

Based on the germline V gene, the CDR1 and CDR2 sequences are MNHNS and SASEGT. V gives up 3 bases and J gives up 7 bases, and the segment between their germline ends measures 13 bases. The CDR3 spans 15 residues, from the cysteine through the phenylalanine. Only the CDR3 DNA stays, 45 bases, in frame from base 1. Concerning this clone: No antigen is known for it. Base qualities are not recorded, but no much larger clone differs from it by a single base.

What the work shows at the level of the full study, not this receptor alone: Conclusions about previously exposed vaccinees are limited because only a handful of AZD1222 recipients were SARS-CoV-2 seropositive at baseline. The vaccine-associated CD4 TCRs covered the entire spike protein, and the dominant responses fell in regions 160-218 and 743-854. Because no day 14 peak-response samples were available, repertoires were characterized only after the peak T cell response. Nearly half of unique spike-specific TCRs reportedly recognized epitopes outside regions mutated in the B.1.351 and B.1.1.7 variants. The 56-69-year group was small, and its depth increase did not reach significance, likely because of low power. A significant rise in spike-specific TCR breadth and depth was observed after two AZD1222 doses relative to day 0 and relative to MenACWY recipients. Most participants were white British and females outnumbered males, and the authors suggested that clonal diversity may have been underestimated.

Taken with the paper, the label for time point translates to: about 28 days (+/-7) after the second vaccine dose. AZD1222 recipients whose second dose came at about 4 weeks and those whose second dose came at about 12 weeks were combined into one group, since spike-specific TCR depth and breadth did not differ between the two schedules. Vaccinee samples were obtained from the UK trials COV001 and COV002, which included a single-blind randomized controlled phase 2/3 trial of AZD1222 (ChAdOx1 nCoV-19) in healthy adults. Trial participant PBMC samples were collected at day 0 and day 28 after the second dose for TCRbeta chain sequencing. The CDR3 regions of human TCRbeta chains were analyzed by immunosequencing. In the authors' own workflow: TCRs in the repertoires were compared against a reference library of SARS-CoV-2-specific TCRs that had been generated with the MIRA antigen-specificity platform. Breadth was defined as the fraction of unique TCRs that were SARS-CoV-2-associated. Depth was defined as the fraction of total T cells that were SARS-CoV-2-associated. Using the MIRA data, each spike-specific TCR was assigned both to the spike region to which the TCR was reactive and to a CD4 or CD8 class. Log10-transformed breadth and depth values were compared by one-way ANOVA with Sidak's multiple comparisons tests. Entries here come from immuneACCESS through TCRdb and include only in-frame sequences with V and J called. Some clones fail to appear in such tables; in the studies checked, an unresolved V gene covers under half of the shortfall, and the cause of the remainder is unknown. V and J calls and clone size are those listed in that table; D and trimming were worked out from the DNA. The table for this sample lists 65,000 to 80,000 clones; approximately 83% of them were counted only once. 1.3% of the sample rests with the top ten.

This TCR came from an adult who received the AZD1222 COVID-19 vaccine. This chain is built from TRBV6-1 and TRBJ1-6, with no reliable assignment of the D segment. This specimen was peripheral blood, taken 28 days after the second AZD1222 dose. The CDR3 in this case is CASSESVGQNSPLHF. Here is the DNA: TGTGCCAGCAGTGAGAGTGTAGGGCAGAATTCACCCCTCCACTTT.